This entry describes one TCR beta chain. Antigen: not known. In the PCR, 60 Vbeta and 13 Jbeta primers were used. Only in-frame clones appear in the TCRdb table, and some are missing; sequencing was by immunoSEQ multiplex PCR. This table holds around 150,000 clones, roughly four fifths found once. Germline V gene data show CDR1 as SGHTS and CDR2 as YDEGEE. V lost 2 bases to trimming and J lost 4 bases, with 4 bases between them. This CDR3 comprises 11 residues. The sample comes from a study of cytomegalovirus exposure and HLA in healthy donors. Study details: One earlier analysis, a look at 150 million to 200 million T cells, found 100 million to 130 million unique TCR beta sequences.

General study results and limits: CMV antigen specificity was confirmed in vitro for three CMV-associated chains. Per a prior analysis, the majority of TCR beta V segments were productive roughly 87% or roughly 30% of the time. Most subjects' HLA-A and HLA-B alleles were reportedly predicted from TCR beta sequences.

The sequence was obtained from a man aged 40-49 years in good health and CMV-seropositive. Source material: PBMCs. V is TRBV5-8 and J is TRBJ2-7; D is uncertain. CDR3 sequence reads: CASSFSYEQYF. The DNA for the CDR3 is TGTGCCAGCAGCTTTTCATACGAGCAGTACTTC.